This entry concerns a single T cell receptor (beta chain). Germline-derived CDR1 and CDR2 are MNHNS and SASEGT. This CDR3 spans 16 amino acids. The ends lost 1 base at V and 10 bases at J; junction bases unmatched: 12. This entry is derived from a study of technical replicates of blood from a handful of donors. TCRdb's table, derived via immunoSEQ multiplex PCR, lists solely in-frame clones and lacks some. The sample gives around 13,000 clones, about 94% of which show up once; 6.5% to 7.5% is in the top ten. The chain carries TRBV6-1 and TRBJ2-1; 8 nucleotides align to TRBD2. This TCR was recovered from a human donor in good health. The specimen sequenced was PBMCs. DNA of the CDR3: TGTGCCAGCAGTGAAGGTGCACGGGAGGGTCGGAAGGAGCAGTTCTTC. Translating gives CASSEGAREGRKEQFF.